These 29 T cell receptor beta chains originate from one sample sequenced in a study of cytomegalovirus exposure and HLA in healthy donors (TCRdb year 2017). Receptor libraries were prepared by the immunoSEQ multiplex PCR assay. The multiplex PCR relied on a mix of 60 forward primers for TCR Vbeta segments and 13 reverse primers for TCR Jbeta segments. TCRdb provides this immuneACCESS table in a form limited to in-frame rearrangements. Some clones are lacking; in checked studies, under half of them reflect an unresolved V gene, and why the rest are absent is not known. The table for this sample lists 250,000 or so clones; around nine tenths of them were counted only once. The ten largest clones add up to roughly 1.6% of the sample. Specimen: PBMCs. The receptors stem from a girl aged 2 to 9 in good health and CMV-seronegative.

The V gene is TRBV4-1, the J gene TRBJ2-1, with 9 bases fitting TRBD2. The germline V gene has CDR1 MGHRA and CDR2 YSYEKL. This CDR3 contains 15 residues. With V trimmed by 4 bases and J by 5 bases, 6 bases remained unmatched. CDR3 nucleotides: TGCGCCAGCAGCCTGTACGAGCGGGAGGACAATGAGCAGTTCTTC. It translates to CASSLYEREDNEQFF.

This chain joins TRBV10-3 and TRBJ2-7; 7 nucleotides agree with TRBD2. The CDR3 has 14 residues. V was pared by 2 bases and J by 0 bases, with 1 base of the junction left unmatched. CDR1 is ENHRY and CDR2 is SYGVKD in the germline V gene. This chain's CDR3 is CAISEGGDSYEQYF. CDR3 coding DNA: TGTGCCATCAGTGAGGGGGGGGACTCCTACGAGCAGTACTTC.

J is TRBJ2-5 and V is TRBV6-6; D may be TRBD2 (5 bases). Trimming stripped 11 bases from V and 2 bases from J, with 21 bases between. The CDR3 consists of 15 residues. Per the germline V gene, CDR1 is MNHNY and CDR2 is SVGAGI (reference sequence). This CDR3 is CAETSSGWPQETQYF. CDR3 DNA: TGTGCCGAGACGTCTTCGGGGTGGCCACAAGAGACCCAGTACTTC.

The rearrangement uses TRBV7-9 and TRBJ1-2; D might be TRBD1 (5 bases). The germline V gene has CDR1 SEHNR and CDR2 FQNEAQ (reference sequence). The CDR3 is made up of 15 amino acids. V shed 3 bases and J shed 7 bases, with 18 bases lying between them. CDR3 DNA sequence: TGTGCCAGCAGCTTCCCTGGCCCCCAAAGGGGTGGCTACACCTTC. This codes for CASSFPGPQRGGYTF.

This clone occurred once. As DNA, the CDR3 is TGTGCCTGGAGACAGCATGGCTACACCTTC. Protein product: CAWRQHGYTF. This chain connects TRBV30 to TRBJ1-2; D is ambiguous. Trimming removed 3 bases from V and 6 bases from J, with 5 bases in between. Germline V gene data show CDR1 as GTSNPN and CDR2 as SVGIG (reference sequence). The CDR3 has 10 residues.

The genes are TRBV5-6 and TRBJ2-7; maybe TRBD2 (6 bases). CDR3 length: 14 residues. In germline, CDR1 is SGHDT, CDR2 YYEEEE. The V gene lost 4 bases and the J gene lost 5 bases, with 16 bases spanning the gap. CDR3 residues: CASSPETLAHEQYF. The CDR3 DNA sequence: TGTGCCAGCAGCCCTGAAACACTAGCCCACGAGCAGTACTTC.

The chain recombines TRBV20-1 with TRBJ1-3; D uncertain. CDR3 length: 11 residues. Looked up from germline, CDR1 is DFQATT and CDR2 is SNEGSKA (reference sequence). The V end lost 1 base, the J end lost 8 bases, and 6 bases lay between the germline ends. The DNA of the CDR3 is TGCAGTGCTAGAGTCGCGGACACCATATATTTT. This sequence encodes CSARVADTIYF.

This chain connects TRBV7-2 to TRBJ1-1; TRBD1 aligns across 7 bases. Unmatched junction bases numbered 7, after V lost 4 bases and J lost 2 bases. CDR1 SGHTA and CDR2 FQGNSA come from the germline V gene. This CDR3 spans 15 amino acids. CDR3 in amino acids: CASSYQTGSNTEAFF. CDR3 nucleotides: TGTGCCAGCAGCTATCAGACAGGGAGCAACACTGAAGCTTTCTTT. Supplemented by reference TRBV7-2 and TRBJ1-1, the full variable domain reads GAGVSQSPSNKVTEKGKDVELRCDPISGHTALYWYRQSLGQGLEFLIYFQGNSAPDKSGLPSDRFSAERTGGSVSTLTIQRTQQEDSAVYLCASSYQTGSNTEAFFGQGTRLTVV.

The gene calls are TRBV25-1 and TRBJ1-6; weak D call: TRBD1 (5 bases). Trimming removed 8 bases at V and 9 bases at J, with 14 bases between. The CDR3 has 13 residues. Germline lookup yields CDR1 MGHDK and CDR2 SYGVNS. CDR3 in DNA: TGTGCCAGCCGCCCGCGGGACGCTTCACCCCTCCACTTT. This translates into CASRPRDASPLHF.

The chain has TRBV15 and TRBJ2-1; D call uncertain. Deletions cut 0 bases from V and 6 bases from J, with 15 bases between. Looked up from germline, CDR1 is LNHNV and CDR2 is YYDKDF (reference sequence). The CDR3 spans 16 residues. The CDR3, as DNA: TGTGCCACCAGCAGAGATCGGTCCCAGTGGGCCAATGAGCAGTTCTTC. Its protein is CATSRDRSQWANEQFF. Together with reference TRBV15 and TRBJ2-1, the CDR3 gives the full variable domain: DAMVIQNPRYQVTQFGKPVTLSCSQTLNHNVMYWYQQKSSQAPKLLFHYYDKDFNNEADTPDNFQSRRPNTSFCFLDIRSPGLGDTAMYLCATSRDRSQWANEQFFGPGTRLTVL.

The chain is built from TRBV30 and TRBJ1-2, with D maybe TRBD1 (5 bases). Germline V gene data show CDR1 as GTSNPN and CDR2 as SVGIG (reference sequence). The CDR3 loop spans 13 amino acids. Trimming pared 2 bases from V and 3 bases from J, leaving 10 bases between. The CDR3 region is CAWSPRGDYGYTF. CDR3 DNA: TGTGCCTGGAGTCCCCGGGGGGACTATGGCTACACCTTC.

The CDR3 sequence: CASSQAVGVSYNEQFF. As DNA, the CDR3 is TGTGCCAGCAGCCAAGCTGTGGGAGTATCCTACAATGAGCAGTTCTTC. This chain links TRBV14 with TRBJ2-1, with a tentative D call TRBD2 (5 bases). Germline V CDR1 and CDR2: SGHDN, FVKESK. The V and J ends lost 1 base and 1 base respectively, with 11 bases between them. The CDR3 has 16 residues.

The chain links TRBV5-6 to TRBJ1-2; D gene uncertain. Germline loops: CDR1 SGHDT, CDR2 YYEEEE. Trimming cost V 1 base and J 6 bases, with 13 bases left between them. The CDR3 sequence is 14 residues long. The CDR3 bases are TGTGCCAGCAGCTTGCGCACAGCAATTCATGGCTACACCTTC. It encodes CASSLRTAIHGYTF.

This sequence joins TRBV10-1 and TRBJ2-7; 11 bases map to TRBD1. The CDR3 loop spans 14 amino acids. The germline CDR1 and CDR2 sequences are WNHNN and SYGVQD (reference sequence). The trim removed 5 bases at V and 4 bases at J, leaving 4 bases unmatched. In nucleotides, the CDR3 is TGCGCCAGCAGTTCCGGGACAGGGGGATACGAGCAGTACTTC. It codes for CASSSGTGGYEQYF.

A word on this clone: One end of the junction does not line up with germline, which may come from a read error. This sequence joins TRBV6-1 and TRBJ2-5; no reliable D call. CDR1 and CDR2 from the germline V gene are MNHNS and SASEGT. The CDR3 sequence is 16 residues long. The CDR3 nucleotides are TGTGCCATCAGTGAGCGAGGAGAGCCCGGTACGGAGACCCAGTACTTC. This translates into CAISERGEPGTETQYF.

This CDR3 reads CASSLAGQLQETQYF. The CDR3 DNA follows: TGTGCCAGCAGCTTAGCGGGGCAGCTCCAAGAGACCCAGTACTTC. V usage is TRBV7-8 and J usage is TRBJ2-5, with D possibly matching TRBD1 (5 bases). Germline V lookup: CDR1 SGHVS, CDR2 FQNEAQ. V shed 0 bases and J shed 1 base, with 9 bases lying between them. The CDR3 consists of 15 residues.

V gene TRBV6-5 combines with J gene TRBJ1-2, with D perhaps TRBD1 (5 bases). The V gene lost 7 bases and the J gene lost 1 base, with 10 bases spanning the gap. The CDR3 is 13 amino acids. The V gene's germline CDR1 is MNHEY and CDR2 SVGAGI. The CDR3 DNA reads TGTGCCAGCAAACCAGGGATTAACTATGGCTACACCTTC. Translating gives CASKPGINYGYTF.

The chain joins TRBV7-9 to TRBJ2-3; TRBD2 is a possible D gene (6 bases). Trimming stripped 5 bases from V and 0 bases from J, with 15 bases between. In germline, CDR1 is SEHNR, CDR2 FQNEAQ (reference sequence). This CDR3 has 16 amino acids. The CDR3 protein is CASSIKGRPSTDTQYF. The CDR3 bases are TGTGCCAGCAGCATTAAGGGGAGGCCAAGCACAGATACGCAGTATTTT.

This clone was detected only once. This chain joins TRBV19 and TRBJ1-3; D remains ambiguous. Germline values: CDR1 LNHDA, CDR2 SQIVND (reference sequence). The CDR3 spans 14 residues. V lost 1 base and J lost 8, with 12 bases in between. CDR3 nucleotides: TGTGCCAGTAGTATAGTCCTATCGCGAGACACCATATATTTT. Translation gives CASSIVLSRDTIYF.

The chain uses TRBV27 and TRBJ1-1, with 7 bases lining up with TRBD1. The J segment lost 2 bases and the V segment lost 8 bases, leaving 11 bases of the junction unmatched. CDR3 size: 15 residues. Germline CDR1 MNHEY, CDR2 SMNVEV (reference sequence). Written as DNA, the CDR3 is TGTGCCAGCTCCCCGACAGGGTCCTCTAACACTGAAGCTTTCTTT. This encodes CASSPTGSSNTEAFF.

The chain employs TRBV7-9 and TRBJ2-7; D remains ambiguous. The germline CDR1 and CDR2 sequences are SEHNR and FQNEAQ (reference sequence). Trimming left V 1 base short and J 0 bases short, with 10 bases between. The CDR3 contains 15 residues. The CDR3 protein is CASSLGSVSSYEQYF. DNA for the CDR3: TGTGCCAGCAGCTTAGGGTCGGTGTCCTCCTACGAGCAGTACTTC.

This rearrangement joins TRBV5-4 to TRBJ1-2; D not certain. Deletions cut 4 bases from V and 3 bases from J, with 10 bases between. The CDR3 runs 13 residues. Germline V gene sequence: CDR1 SGHNT, CDR2 YYREEE (reference sequence). Written as DNA, the CDR3 is TGTGCCAGCAGCCCCGGCGGATACTATGGCTACACCTTC. Translated, it gives CASSPGGYYGYTF.

This clone was observed a handful of times. The CDR3 here is CASPGGVRTEAFF. The CDR3 nucleotides are TGTGCCAGCCCAGGGGGCGTGCGTACTGAAGCTTTCTTT. V gene TRBV6-1 combines with J gene TRBJ1-1; 8 bases match TRBD1. The CDR3 loop spans 13 amino acids. The V gene's germline CDR1 is MNHNS and CDR2 SASEGT. V gave up 8 bases and J gave up 5 bases; unmatched junction bases: 7.

This rearrangement joins TRBV6-4 to TRBJ2-3, with 14 bases identical to TRBD2. Per the germline V gene, CDR1 is MRHNA and CDR2 is SNTAGT. This CDR3 is built from 19 residues. Trimming at V came to 7 bases and at J to 0 bases, leaving 12 bases not matched to a gene. The CDR3 DNA follows: TGTGCCAGCATTGTGGGACTAGCGGGAGCCTCCCAAAGCACAGATACGCAGTATTTT. Encoded protein: CASIVGLAGASQSTDTQYF.

The gene calls are TRBV2 and TRBJ1-5; D perhaps matches TRBD1 (6 bases). This CDR3 region has 15 residues. Trimming took 6 bases from V and 0 from J, leaving 12 bases between them. The germline V gene encodes CDR1 SNHLY and CDR2 FYNNEI. The CDR3 loop is CASRATGNSNQPQHF. The CDR3 DNA follows: TGTGCCAGCAGGGCGACAGGAAATAGCAATCAGCCCCAGCATTTT.

The chain couples TRBV6-5 to TRBJ1-2; possible D gene TRBD1, 5 bases. This CDR3 spans 16 amino acids. The germline V gene encodes CDR1 MNHEY and CDR2 SVGAGI. V was clipped by 0 bases and J by 6 bases, with 17 bases between them. CDR3 nucleotides: TGTGCCAGCAGTTACTCACAGGTGAGGCTGTGGGATGGCTACACCTTC. Protein sequence: CASSYSQVRLWDGYTF.

In regard to this clone: A junction end diverges from the germline sequence, so it may reflect a read error. This sequence joins TRBV4-1 and TRBJ2-7, with 8 bases that match TRBD1. Per germline, CDR1 MGHRA and CDR2 YSYEKL. The CDR3 extends over 17 amino acids. The DNA of the CDR3 is TGCGCCAGCAGCCAAAATAGAGGGGGACAGGAAACCTACGAACAGTACTTC. Translated, it gives CASSQNRGGQETYEQYF.

The J gene is TRBJ1-1, the V gene TRBV11-2; D possibly corresponds to TRBD1 (5 bases). The length of the CDR3 is 17 residues. Deletions cut 4 bases from V and 0 bases from J, with 18 bases between. CDR1 is SGHAT, CDR2 FQNNGV, per germline. CDR3 nucleotides: TGTGCCAGCAGCTCAGTGCGGGGCGGGTTACTGAACACTGAAGCTTTCTTT. It codes for CASSSVRGGLLNTEAFF.

The J gene is TRBJ2-3, the V gene TRBV7-9; 8 bases map to TRBD1. V shed 5 bases and J 3 bases; nucleotides not matched to a gene: 4. The CDR3 extends over 14 amino acids. The germline gives CDR1 SEHNR, CDR2 FQNEAQ (reference sequence). The CDR3 DNA sequence: TGTGCCAGCAGCCAGGACAGGGCGACAGATACGCAGTATTTT. Translating it yields CASSQDRATDTQYF.